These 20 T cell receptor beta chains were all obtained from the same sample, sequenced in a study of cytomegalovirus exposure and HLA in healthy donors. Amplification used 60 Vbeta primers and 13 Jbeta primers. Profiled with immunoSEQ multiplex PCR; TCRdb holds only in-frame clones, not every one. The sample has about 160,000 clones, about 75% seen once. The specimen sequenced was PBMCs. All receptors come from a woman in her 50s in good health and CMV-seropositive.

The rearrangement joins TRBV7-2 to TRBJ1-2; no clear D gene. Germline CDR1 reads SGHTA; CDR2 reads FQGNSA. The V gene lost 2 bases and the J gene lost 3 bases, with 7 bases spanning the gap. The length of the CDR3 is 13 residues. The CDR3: CASSLSFDYGYTF. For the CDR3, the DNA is TGTGCCAGCAGCTTATCTTTCGACTATGGCTACACCTTC.

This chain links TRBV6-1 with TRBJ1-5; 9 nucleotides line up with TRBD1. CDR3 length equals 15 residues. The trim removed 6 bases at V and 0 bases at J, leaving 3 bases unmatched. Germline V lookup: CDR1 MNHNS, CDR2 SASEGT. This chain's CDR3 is CASRGDRVSNQPQHF. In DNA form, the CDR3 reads TGTGCCAGCAGGGGGGACAGGGTTAGCAATCAGCCCCAGCATTTT.

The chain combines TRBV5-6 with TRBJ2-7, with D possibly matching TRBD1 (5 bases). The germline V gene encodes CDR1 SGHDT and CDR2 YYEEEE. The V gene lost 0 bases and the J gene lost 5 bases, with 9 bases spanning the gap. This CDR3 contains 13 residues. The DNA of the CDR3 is TGTGCCAGCAGCTTGGCAGCAGGGAACGAGCAGTACTTC. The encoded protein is CASSLAAGNEQYF. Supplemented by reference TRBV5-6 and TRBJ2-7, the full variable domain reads DAGVTQSPTHLIKTRGQQVTLRCSPKSGHDTVSWYQQALGQGPQFIFQYYEEEERQRGNFPDRFSGHQFPNYSSELNVNALLLGDSALYLCASSLAAGNEQYFGPGTRLTVT.

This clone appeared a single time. Written as DNA, the CDR3 is TGTGCCAGCACCAACGAGTGGGGGGCGCAGTATTTT. Encoded protein: CASTNEWGAQYF. The rearrangement joins TRBV11-2 to TRBJ2-3, with D possibly being TRBD2 (6 bases). Trimming stripped 7 bases from V and 10 bases from J, with 15 bases between. This CDR3 is built from 12 residues. CDR1 SGHAT and CDR2 FQNNGV come from the germline V gene.

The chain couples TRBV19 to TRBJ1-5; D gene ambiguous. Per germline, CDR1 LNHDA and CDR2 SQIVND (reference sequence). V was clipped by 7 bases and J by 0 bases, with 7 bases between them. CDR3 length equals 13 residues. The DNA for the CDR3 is TGTGCCAGTAATGACTATAGCAATCAGCCCCAGCATTTT. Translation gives CASNDYSNQPQHF.

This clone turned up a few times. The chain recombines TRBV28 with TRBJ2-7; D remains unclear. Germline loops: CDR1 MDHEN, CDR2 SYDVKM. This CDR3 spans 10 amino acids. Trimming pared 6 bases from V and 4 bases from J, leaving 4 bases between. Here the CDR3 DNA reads TGTGCCAGCAGCGGTTACGAGCAGTACTTC. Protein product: CASSGYEQYF.

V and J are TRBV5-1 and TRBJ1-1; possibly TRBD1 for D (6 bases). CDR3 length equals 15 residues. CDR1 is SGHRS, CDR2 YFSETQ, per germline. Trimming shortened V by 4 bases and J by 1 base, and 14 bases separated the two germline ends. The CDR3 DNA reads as TGCGCCAGCAGCCCCCCGACAGGTGGGAACACTGAAGCTTTCTTT. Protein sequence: CASSPPTGGNTEAFF.

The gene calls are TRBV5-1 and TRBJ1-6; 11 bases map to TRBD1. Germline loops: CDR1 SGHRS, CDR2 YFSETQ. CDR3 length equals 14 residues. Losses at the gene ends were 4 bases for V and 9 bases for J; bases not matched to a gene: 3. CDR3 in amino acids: CASSLGTGGSPLHF. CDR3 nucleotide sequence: TGCGCCAGCAGCCTCGGGACAGGGGGTTCACCCCTCCACTTT.

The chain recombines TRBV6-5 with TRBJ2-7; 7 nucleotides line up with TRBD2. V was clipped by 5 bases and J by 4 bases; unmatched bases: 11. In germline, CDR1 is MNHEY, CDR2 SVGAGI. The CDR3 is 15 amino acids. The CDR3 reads CASSTLWAGEYEQYF. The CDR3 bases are TGTGCCAGCAGTACACTATGGGCGGGAGAATACGAGCAGTACTTC.

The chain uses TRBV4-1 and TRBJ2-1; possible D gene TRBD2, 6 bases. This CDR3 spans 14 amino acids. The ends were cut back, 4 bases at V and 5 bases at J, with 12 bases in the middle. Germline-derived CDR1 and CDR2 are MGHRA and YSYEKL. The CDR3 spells CASSPPWRDNEQFF. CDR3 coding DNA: TGCGCCAGCAGCCCGCCGTGGAGGGACAATGAGCAGTTCTTC.

In nucleotides, the CDR3 is TGTGCCAGCAGCTTAGAGGGACTAGCGGGTCGCAATGAGCAGTTCTTC. It translates to CASSLEGLAGRNEQFF. This rearrangement joins TRBV7-3 to TRBJ2-1; 12 nucleotides match TRBD2. Trimming removed 2 bases from V and 6 bases from J; junction bases left unmatched: 5. CDR3 length: 16 residues. Germline-derived CDR1 and CDR2 are SGHTA and FQGTGA.

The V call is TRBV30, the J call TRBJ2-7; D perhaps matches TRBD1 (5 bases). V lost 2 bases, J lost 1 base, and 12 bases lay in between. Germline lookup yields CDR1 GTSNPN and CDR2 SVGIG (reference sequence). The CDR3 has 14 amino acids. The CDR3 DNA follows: TGTGCCTGGAGTCTAAAAGGGGCATCCTACGAGCAGTACTTC. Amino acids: CAWSLKGASYEQYF.

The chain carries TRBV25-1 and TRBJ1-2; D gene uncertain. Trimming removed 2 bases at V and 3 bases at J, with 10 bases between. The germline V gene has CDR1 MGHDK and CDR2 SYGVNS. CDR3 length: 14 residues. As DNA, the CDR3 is TGTGCCAGCAGTGAAGGGCAGTCATACTATGGCTACACCTTC. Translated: CASSEGQSYYGYTF.

The chain's CDR3 is CASSPGGGRSNTEAFF. The CDR3, as DNA: TGTGCCAGCAGCCCTGGGGGGGGCAGGTCAAACACTGAAGCTTTCTTT. This rearrangement joins TRBV7-9 to TRBJ1-1; maybe TRBD1 (6 bases). Germline V gene lookup returns CDR1 SEHNR and CDR2 FQNEAQ (reference sequence). Trimming took 5 bases from V and 2 from J, leaving 18 bases between them. This CDR3 has 16 residues.

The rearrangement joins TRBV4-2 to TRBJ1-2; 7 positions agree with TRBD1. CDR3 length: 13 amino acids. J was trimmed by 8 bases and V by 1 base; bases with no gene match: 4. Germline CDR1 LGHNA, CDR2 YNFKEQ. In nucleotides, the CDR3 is TGTGCCAGCAGCCAAGTCAGGGGGGAAGGCTACACCTTC. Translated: CASSQVRGEGYTF.

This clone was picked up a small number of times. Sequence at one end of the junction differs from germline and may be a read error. The chain's CDR3 is CASSHRGF. The CDR3 coding sequence is TGTGCCAGCAGCCACAGGGGCTTC. This chain connects TRBV6-1 to TRBJ2-4; 7 bases agree with TRBD1. The CDR3 sequence is 8 residues long. CDR1 and CDR2 from the germline V gene are MNHNS and SASEGT.

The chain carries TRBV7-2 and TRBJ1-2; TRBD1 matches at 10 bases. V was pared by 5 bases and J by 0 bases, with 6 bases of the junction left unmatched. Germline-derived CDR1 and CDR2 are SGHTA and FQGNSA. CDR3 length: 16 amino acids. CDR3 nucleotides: TGTGCCAGCAGCGGCCGGGACAGGGGTTCTAACTATGGCTACACCTTC. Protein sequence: CASSGRDRGSNYGYTF.

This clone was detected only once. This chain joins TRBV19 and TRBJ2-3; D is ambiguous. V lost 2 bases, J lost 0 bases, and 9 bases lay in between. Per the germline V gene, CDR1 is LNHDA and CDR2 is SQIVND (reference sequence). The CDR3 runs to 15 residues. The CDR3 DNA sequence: TGTGCCAGTAGTATAAGTGGCGGTAGCACAGATACGCAGTATTTT. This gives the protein CASSISGGSTDTQYF.

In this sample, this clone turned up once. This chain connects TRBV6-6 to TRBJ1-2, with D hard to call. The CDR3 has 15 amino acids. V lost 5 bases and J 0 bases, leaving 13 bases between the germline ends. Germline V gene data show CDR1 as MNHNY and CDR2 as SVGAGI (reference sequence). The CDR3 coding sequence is TGTGCCAGCAGTGCCAAAAGTAGAACTAACTATGGCTACACCTTC. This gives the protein CASSAKSRTNYGYTF.

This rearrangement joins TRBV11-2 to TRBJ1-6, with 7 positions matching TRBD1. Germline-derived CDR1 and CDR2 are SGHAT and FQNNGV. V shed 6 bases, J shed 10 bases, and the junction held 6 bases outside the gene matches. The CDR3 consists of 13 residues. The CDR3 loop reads CASSRQGSSPLHF. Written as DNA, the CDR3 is TGTGCCAGCAGTCGACAGGGAAGCTCACCCCTCCACTTT. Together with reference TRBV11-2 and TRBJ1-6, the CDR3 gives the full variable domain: EAGVAQSPRYKIIEKRQSVAFWCNPISGHATLYWYQQILGQGPKLLIQFQNNGVVDDSQLPKDRFSAERLKGVDSTLKIQPAKLEDSAVYLCASSRQGSSPLHFGNGTRLTVT.